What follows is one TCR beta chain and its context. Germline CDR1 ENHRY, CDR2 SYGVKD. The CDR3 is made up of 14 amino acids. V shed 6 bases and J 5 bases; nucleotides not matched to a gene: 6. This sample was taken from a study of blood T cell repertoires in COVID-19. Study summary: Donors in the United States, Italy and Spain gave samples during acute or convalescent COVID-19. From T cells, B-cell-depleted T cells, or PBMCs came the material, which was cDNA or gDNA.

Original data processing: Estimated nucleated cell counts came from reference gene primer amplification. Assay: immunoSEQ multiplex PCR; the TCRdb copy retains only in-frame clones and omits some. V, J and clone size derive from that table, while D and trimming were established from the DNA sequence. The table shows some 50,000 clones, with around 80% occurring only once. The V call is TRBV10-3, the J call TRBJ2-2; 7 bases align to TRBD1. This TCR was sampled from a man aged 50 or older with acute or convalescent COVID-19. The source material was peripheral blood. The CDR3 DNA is TGTGCCATCAGCCCGGACAGGAAAACCGGGGAGCTGTTTTTT. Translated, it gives CAISPDRKTGELFF.